This T cell receptor (beta chain) emerged from a study of blood T cell repertoires in COVID-19. About the study: Acute and convalescent COVID-19 samples came from the United States, Italy and Spain. Sources were T cells, B-cell-depleted T cells, or PBMCs; the material itself was cDNA or gDNA.

Germline V gene sequence: CDR1 SGDLS, CDR2 YYNGEE. The CDR3 covers 17 residues. With 9 bases clipped from V and 9 bases from J, the junction kept 24 bases outside the gene matches. Libraries were prepared by immunoSEQ multiplex PCR; TCRdb keeps only in-frame clonotypes and omits some of them. Altogether 100,000 to 150,000 clones are present, over 75% being singletons, with the ten largest covering 16%. The chain uses TRBV9 and TRBJ2-1; 7 bases are a match to TRBD1. The sequence was obtained from a man in his sixties with active or convalescent COVID-19. The sequenced sample consisted of peripheral blood. CDR3 protein: CATSISPPDRRCREQFF. Here the CDR3 DNA reads TGTGCCACTTCAATTTCTCCTCCGGACAGGAGGTGTCGTGAGCAGTTCTTC.